The next 27 T cell receptor beta chains were all read from a single sample in a study of Graves' ophthalmopathy and Graves' hyperthyroidism. RNA transcripts were the template, and TCR beta CDR3 regions were amplified from them. RT-PCR was first run with HTBI primers, then multiplex PCR in a second round. TCRdb re-called the multiplex PCR reads with MiXCR, one entry per CDR3 protein. The sample consists of about 500,000 distinct CDR3 sequences, roughly an eighth of them appearing once. The sample consisted of blood. Every receptor here comes from a woman between 25 and 40 years old with Graves' ophthalmopathy.

This clonotype was recorded many times. The chain couples TRBV5-1 to TRBJ2-5, with D perhaps being TRBD1 or TRBD2 (6 bases each). CDR1 and CDR2 from the germline V gene are SGHRS and YFSETQ. The CDR3 sequence is 15 residues long. The V end was cut by 2 bases, the J end by 1 base, with 12 bases between. CDR3 nucleotides: TGCGCCAGCAGCTTCTCAGGAGGGGGCCAAGAGACCCAGTACTTC. Its protein is CASSFSGGGQETQYF.

This clonotype appeared many times. The genes are TRBV12-3 or TRBV12-4 and TRBJ2-2; maybe TRBD1 (6 bases). The CDR3 contains 15 residues. Trimming removed 3 bases at V and 4 bases at J, with 12 bases between. The DNA of the CDR3 is TGTGCCAGCAGTTTCTTCCAGGGGAGCACCGGGGAGCTGTTTTTT. It codes for CASSFFQGSTGELFF.

This clonotype has ten or more counts. This sequence joins TRBV28 and TRBJ1-5; D perhaps matches TRBD1 (6 bases). V was shortened by 3 bases and J by 11 bases, with 20 bases between the two germline ends. From germline, CDR1 is MDHEN and CDR2 SYDVKM. The CDR3 totals 15 residues. Here the CDR3 reads CASSFSGGAGLTQHF. The CDR3 DNA reads as TGTGCCAGCAGTTTTTCTGGGGGCGCGGGTCTTACCCAGCATTTT. Full variable domain (missing parts from reference TRBV28 and TRBJ1-5): DVKVTQSSRYLVKRTGEKVFLECVQDMDHENMFWYRQDPGLGLRLIYFSYDVKMKEKGDIPEGYSVSREKKERFSLILESASTNQTSMYLCASSFSGGAGLTQHFGDGTRLSIL.

This clonotype was counted ten times or more. This chain uses TRBV6-1 with TRBJ1-2; tentatively, D is TRBD1 (5 bases). V lost 2 bases and J 3 bases, leaving 16 bases between the germline ends. Germline CDR1 reads MNHNS; CDR2 reads SASEGT. The CDR3 is 16 amino acids. The CDR3 DNA sequence: TGTGCCAGCAGTGAAATCTCGGAGGAGGGGCACTATGGCTACACCTTC. It specifies CASSEISEEGHYGYTF.

This clonotype was counted a few times. The rearrangement uses TRBV5-1 and TRBJ2-7; 13 bases fit TRBD2. Germline values: CDR1 SGHRS, CDR2 YFSETQ. J was trimmed by 1 base and V by 6 bases; bases with no gene match: 10. The CDR3 length is 17 residues. The CDR3 is CASTRTSGSSLSYEQYF. CDR3 sequence (DNA): TGCGCCAGCACCCGGACTAGCGGGAGTTCTCTATCCTACGAGCAGTACTTC.

This clonotype was counted between two and nine times. This sequence joins TRBV19 and TRBJ1-2, with D hard to call. The CDR3 covers 13 residues. CDR1 and CDR2 from the germline V gene are LNHDA and SQIVND (reference sequence). V was cut by 3 bases and J by 5 bases, with 10 bases left in between. For the CDR3, the DNA is TGTGCCAGTAGTATTGGGCAGAGATATGGCTACACCTTC. As protein: CASSIGQRYGYTF.

This clonotype showed up many times. The chain is built from TRBV5-4 and TRBJ2-2; 7 bases fit TRBD1. Germline V gene data show CDR1 as SGHNT and CDR2 as YYREEE (reference sequence). The length of the CDR3 is 14 residues. V lost 2 bases to trimming and J lost 8 bases; unmatched junction nucleotides: 6. The CDR3 is CASSLSYRGGELFF. CDR3 DNA: TGTGCCAGCAGCTTATCCTACAGGGGAGGGGAGCTGTTTTTT.

This clonotype was recorded at least ten times. CDR3 amino acids: CAISQAGTSGRYEQYF. DNA of the CDR3: TGTGCCATCAGCCAAGCCGGGACTAGCGGGAGGTACGAGCAGTACTTC. The V call is TRBV10-3, the J call TRBJ2-7; 15 nucleotides match TRBD2. The V segment lost 6 bases and the J segment 4 bases; nucleotides outside the gene matches: 7. Germline loops: CDR1 ENHRY, CDR2 SYGVKD. The CDR3 is 16 residues long.

This clonotype was counted ten times or more. J is TRBJ2-5 and V is TRBV10-2; D unclear. The germline V gene encodes CDR1 WSHSY and CDR2 SAAADI. V was trimmed by 2 bases and J by 5 bases, leaving 6 bases between them. There are 12 residues in the CDR3. In nucleotides, the CDR3 is TGCGCCAGCAGTGAGGGGCTGGAGACCCAGTACTTC. Translated, it gives CASSEGLETQYF.

This clonotype was detected many times. The rearrangement links TRBV5-1 to TRBJ2-7; 12 bases line up with TRBD2. V trimming: 0 bases; J trimming: 7 bases; junction bases outside the gene matches: 11. The CDR3 spans 17 residues. Germline CDR1 reads SGHRS; CDR2 reads YFSETQ. The CDR3: CASSLGPGLAGTGEQYF. The DNA of the CDR3 is TGCGCCAGCAGCTTGGGGCCTGGACTAGCGGGGACAGGGGAGCAGTACTTC.

This clonotype was counted ten times or more. The V and J genes are TRBV6-6 and TRBJ1-1, with TRBD1 matching 7 bases. The V gene end was trimmed by 6 bases and the J gene end by 5 bases; junction bases not matched to a gene: 6. Germline V lookup: CDR1 MNHNY, CDR2 SVGAGI (reference sequence). The CDR3 covers 13 residues. CDR3 DNA sequence: TGTGCCAGCAGGAGACAGGGAGGAACTGAAGCTTTCTTT. Encoded protein: CASRRQGGTEAFF.

This clonotype was seen many times. The chain links TRBV7-6 to TRBJ2-5, with a possible D match to TRBD1 (5 bases). Germline values: CDR1 SGHVS, CDR2 FNYEAQ. The CDR3 sequence is 14 residues long. The V gene lost 5 bases and the J gene lost 5 bases, with 15 bases spanning the gap. CDR3 protein: CASSIDSPAETQYF. The CDR3 DNA follows: TGTGCCAGCAGCATTGACAGTCCGGCGGAGACCCAGTACTTC.

The sample holds many counts of this clonotype. This rearrangement joins TRBV20-1 to TRBJ2-5; D not certain. V lost 0 bases, J lost 6 bases, and 11 bases lay in between. The CDR3 covers 13 residues. The germline gives CDR1 DFQATT, CDR2 SNEGSKA (reference sequence). The CDR3 protein is CSARDRLVQTQYF. Written as DNA, the CDR3 is TGCAGTGCTAGAGATCGCCTAGTTCAGACCCAGTACTTC.

The rearrangement joins TRBV6-1 to TRBJ1-2; D possibly corresponds to TRBD1 (6 bases). This CDR3 is 15 amino acids long. V was shortened by 4 bases and J by 7 bases, with 19 bases between the two germline ends. Germline-derived CDR1 and CDR2 are MNHNS and SASEGT. The CDR3 bases are TGTGCCAGCAGTGTTGGGGGGCAGGGGAGAATTGGCTACACCTTC. Amino acids: CASSVGGQGRIGYTF.

The chain joins TRBV28 to TRBJ1-1, with 7 nucleotides matching TRBD1. This CDR3 region has 13 residues. The J segment lost 3 bases and the V segment lost 8 bases, leaving 6 bases of the junction unmatched. CDR1 is MDHEN, CDR2 SYDVKM, per germline. CDR3 DNA sequence: TGTGCCAGCCGGTTCAGGGGGTACACTGAAGCTTTCTTT. Amino acid sequence: CASRFRGYTEAFF.

This clonotype was recorded at least ten times. As DNA, the CDR3 is TGTGCCAGCAGCTCCCCCGGAGCGGGGGCCTACGAGCAGTACTTC. Translation gives CASSSPGAGAYEQYF. V gene TRBV13 combines with J gene TRBJ2-7, with 8 bases fitting TRBD2. The CDR3 is 15 amino acids. V was clipped by 4 bases and J by 2 bases; unmatched bases: 7. Germline V gene lookup returns CDR1 PRHDT and CDR2 FYEKMQ (reference sequence). Complete variable domain (other parts from reference TRBV13 and TRBJ2-7): AAGVIQSPRHLIKEKRETATLKCYPIPRHDTVYWYQQGPGQDPQFLISFYEKMQSDKGSIPDRFSAQQFSDYHSELNMSSLELGDSALYFCASSSPGAGAYEQYFGPGTRLTVT.

This clonotype was counted many times. V usage is TRBV27 and J usage is TRBJ2-7, with D uncertain. The CDR3 consists of 14 residues. Deletions cut 6 bases from V and 5 bases from J, with 17 bases between. From germline, CDR1 is MNHEY and CDR2 SMNVEV (reference sequence). CDR3 sequence reads: CASSLLGTLDEQYF. The CDR3 DNA reads TGTGCCAGCAGCCTTCTTGGAACATTGGACGAGCAGTACTTC.

The table lists this clonotype with a count of one. The chain employs TRBV20-1 and TRBJ2-5, with TRBD1 matching 10 bases. The germline gives CDR1 DFQATT, CDR2 SNEGSKA (reference sequence). This CDR3 spans 13 amino acids. J was trimmed by 6 bases and V by 2 bases; bases with no gene match: 3. DNA of the CDR3: TGCAGTGCTAGACCGACAGGGGGCAAGACCCAGTACTTC. Translation: CSARPTGGKTQYF.

The chain couples TRBV28 to TRBJ2-7, with 7 bases matching TRBD1. The ends lost 8 bases at V and 0 bases at J; junction bases unmatched: 7. Germline V gives CDR1 MDHEN, CDR2 SYDVKM. The CDR3 loop spans 14 amino acids. The CDR3, as DNA: TGTGCCAGCTGGACGGGACAGAGCTCCTACGAGCAGTACTTC. Residues: CASWTGQSSYEQYF.

This clonotype was seen a handful of times. The CDR3 DNA follows: TGTGCCAGCAAAGAGGCAGGGGAACGCTACGAGCAGTACTTC. Translating it yields CASKEAGERYEQYF. This chain connects TRBV6-1 to TRBJ2-7; tentative D call: TRBD1 (6 bases). CDR1 is MNHNS, CDR2 SASEGT, per germline. Trimming cost V 7 bases and J 3 bases, with 16 bases left between them. The CDR3 sequence is 14 residues long.

In this sample, this clonotype turned up many times. The chain joins TRBV5-5 to TRBJ2-7, with D maybe TRBD1 (5 bases). Per the germline V gene, CDR1 is SGHKS and CDR2 is YYEKEE (reference sequence). Trimming shortened V by 4 bases and J by 3 bases, and 14 bases separated the two germline ends. CDR3 length: 14 residues. CDR3 sequence: CASSKAGIVYEQYF. DNA for the CDR3: TGTGCCAGCAGCAAAGCAGGGATCGTCTACGAGCAGTACTTC.

This clonotype was observed at least ten times. J is TRBJ1-5 and V is TRBV20-1, with D possibly TRBD1 on 5 matching bases. Trimming stripped 3 bases from V and 7 bases from J, with 13 bases between. CDR1 is DFQATT, CDR2 SNEGSKA, per germline (reference sequence). The CDR3 sequence is 13 residues long. For the CDR3, the DNA is TGCAGTGCTAGCACCAGGGTGCGGCAGCCCCAGCATTTT. Translating it yields CSASTRVRQPQHF.

To note about this clonotype: This sequence may be a read error, since a much larger clone differs from it by one base. The rearrangement links TRBV5-1 to TRBJ1-5; D is uncertain. The V gene lost 0 bases and the J gene lost 0 bases, with 7 bases spanning the gap. The CDR3 spans 15 residues. Germline V lookup: CDR1 SGHRS, CDR2 YFSETQ. The CDR3 protein is CASSLGSYSNQPQHF. In nucleotides, the CDR3 is TGCGCCAGCAGCTTGGGCAGCTATAGCAATCAGCCCCAGCATTTT.

In this sample, this clonotype turned up many times. The chain combines TRBV12-3 or TRBV12-4 with TRBJ1-1, with unresolved D. This CDR3 has 14 residues. Trimming took off 2 bases at V and 4 bases at J, with 11 bases between the two ends. CDR3 in DNA: TGTGCCAGCAGTTTACTCGGGGAAGGCACTGAAGCTTTCTTT. Amino acids: CASSLLGEGTEAFF.

There are many counts of this clonotype. Given the absence of the conserved phenylalanine or tryptophan at the CDR3 end, a read error is likely. This chain connects TRBV20-1 to TRBJ2-5; 11 positions agree with TRBD1. V lost 2 bases and J lost 4; bases outside the gene matches: 6. Germline V gene lookup returns CDR1 DFQATT and CDR2 SNEGSKA (reference sequence). CDR3 length: 15 residues. In nucleotides, the CDR3 is TGCAGTGCTAGATCCGGGACAGGGGGAGGAGAGACCCAGTACCTC. It yields the protein CSARSGTGGGETQYL.

This clonotype was counted many times. The V gene is TRBV12-3 or TRBV12-4, the J gene TRBJ2-7, with D unclear. The CDR3 totals 13 residues. V lost 6 bases, J lost 3 bases, and 12 bases lay in between. In DNA, the CDR3 is TGTGCCAGCAGACCCAGTTGGCGCTACGAGCAGTACTTC. This encodes CASRPSWRYEQYF.

The table lists this clonotype with a few counts. The chain carries TRBV18 and TRBJ1-2; D is unresolved. The ends were cut back, 7 bases at V and 5 bases at J, with 20 bases in the middle. The CDR3 length is 15 residues. From germline, CDR1 is KGHSH and CDR2 LQKENI. This chain's CDR3 is CASLHPTTGRYGYTF. In DNA form, the CDR3 reads TGTGCCAGCTTACACCCCACCACCGGAAGATATGGCTACACCTTC. Full variable domain (rest looked up from reference TRBV18 and TRBJ1-2): NAGVMQNPRHLVRRRGQEARLRCSPMKGHSHVYWYRQLPEEGLKFMVYLQKENIIDESGMPKERFSAEFPKEGPSILRIQQVVRGDSAAYFCASLHPTTGRYGYTFGSGTRLTVV.